These 27 T cell receptor beta chains originate from one sample sequenced in a study of cytomegalovirus exposure and HLA in healthy donors. 60 Vbeta and 13 Jbeta primers were used in PCR. The assay was immunoSEQ multiplex PCR, and TCRdb's table has in-frame clones only and misses some. The sample includes about 70,000 clones, roughly two thirds of them seen just once. Sequenced input: PBMCs. The receptors come from a young man in good health and CMV-seronegative.

This clone was detected once. The rearrangement joins TRBV12-2 to TRBJ1-1; TRBD1, the table's D call, was not compared with the DNA. TRBV12-2 is an annotated pseudogene. There are 17 residues in the CDR3. CDR3 amino acids: CASRLKGEPGQVVVAFF. The CDR3 bases are TGTGCAAGTCGCTTAAAGGGGGAACCGGGGCAGGTTGTGGTAGCTTTCTTT.

The V gene is TRBV30, the J gene TRBJ2-1, with 9 bases identical to TRBD1. This CDR3 is built from 15 residues. Per the germline V gene, CDR1 is GTSNPN and CDR2 is SVGIG (reference sequence). Trimming took 3 bases from V and 8 from J; bases not matched to a gene: 11. The CDR3 reads CAWRVTGGFSYEQFF. Here the CDR3 DNA reads TGTGCCTGGAGAGTTACAGGGGGCTTTTCGTATGAGCAGTTCTTC. Supplemented by reference TRBV30 and TRBJ2-1, the full variable domain reads SQTIHQWPATLVQPVGSPLSLECTVEGTSNPNLYWYRQAAGRGLQLLFYSVGIGQISSEVPQNLSASRPQDRQFILSSKKLLLSDSGFYLCAWRVTGGFSYEQFFGPGTRLTVL.

V gene TRBV5-1 combines with J gene TRBJ1-2; no clear D gene. This CDR3 has 11 amino acids. Germline CDR1 and CDR2: SGHRS and YFSETQ. Trimming shortened V by 8 bases and J by 3 bases, and 8 bases separated the two germline ends. This chain's CDR3 is CASGDYYGYTF. DNA for the CDR3: TGCGCCAGTGGCGACTACTATGGCTACACCTTC.

The V call is TRBV5-1, the J call TRBJ2-1; D is perhaps TRBD1 (7 bases). The ends were cut back, 5 bases at V and 2 bases at J, with 14 bases in the middle. Germline V gene data show CDR1 as SGHRS and CDR2 as YFSETQ. CDR3 length: 15 residues. CDR3 protein: CASSQSGGPYNEQFF. The DNA for the CDR3 is TGCGCCAGCAGTCAGTCAGGGGGGCCCTACAATGAGCAGTTCTTC. Supplemented by reference TRBV5-1 and TRBJ2-1, the full variable domain reads KAGVTQTPRYLIKTRGQQVTLSCSPISGHRSVSWYQQTPGQGLQFLFEYFSETQRNKGNFPGRFSGRQFSNSRSEMNVSTLELGDSALYLCASSQSGGPYNEQFFGPGTRLTVL.

The chain employs TRBV6-5 and TRBJ2-7, with 7 nucleotides matching TRBD1. Germline CDR1 is MNHEY and CDR2 is SVGAGI. V lost 5 bases, J lost 4 bases, and 5 bases stayed unmatched. The CDR3 contains 13 residues. The CDR3 reads CASSPGQRYEQYF. CDR3 bases: TGTGCCAGCAGTCCGGGACAGAGGTACGAGCAGTACTTC.

This rearrangement joins TRBV5-1 to TRBJ2-5; 7 bases are shared with TRBD1. With V trimmed by 4 bases and J by 5 bases, 2 bases remained unmatched. Germline CDR1 SGHRS, CDR2 YFSETQ. CDR3 length: 12 amino acids. The chain's CDR3 is CASSAQGETQYF. DNA for the CDR3: TGCGCCAGCAGCGCACAGGGGGAGACCCAGTACTTC.

The V and J genes are TRBV10-3 and TRBJ2-3, with TRBD1 matching over 9 bases. Losses at the gene ends were 1 base for V and 3 bases for J; bases not matched to a gene: 11. There are 18 residues in the CDR3. Germline V gives CDR1 ENHRY, CDR2 SYGVKD. CDR3 amino acids: CAISEFFPGQGLTDTQYF. The CDR3 DNA is TGTGCCATCAGTGAGTTTTTTCCGGGACAGGGCCTGACAGATACGCAGTATTTT.

This clone was observed once. The J gene is TRBJ1-3, the V gene TRBV4-2, with TRBD1 matching over 7 bases. With 0 bases clipped from V and 3 bases from J, the junction kept 2 bases outside the gene matches. Per the germline V gene, CDR1 is LGHNA and CDR2 is YNFKEQ. The CDR3 has 15 residues. The chain's CDR3 is CASSQDPGGGNTIYF. The CDR3 bases are TGTGCCAGCAGCCAAGATCCAGGGGGTGGAAACACCATATATTTT.

J is TRBJ2-1 and V is TRBV27; D is perhaps TRBD1 (6 bases). The germline V and J ends were trimmed by 6 bases and 4 bases, with 13 bases remaining between them. Germline CDR1 is MNHEY and CDR2 is SMNVEV (reference sequence). The CDR3 spans 14 residues. The DNA for the CDR3 is TGTGCCAGCAGCAGGGGTTTATCGTACAATGAGCAGTTCTTC. It encodes CASSRGLSYNEQFF.

The V gene is TRBV13, the J gene TRBJ2-7, with 7 bases fitting TRBD1. Germline CDR1 PRHDT, CDR2 FYEKMQ (reference sequence). The CDR3 is 14 amino acids. After removal of 2 bases from V and 4 bases from J, the junction contained 5 bases not matched to a gene. The chain's CDR3 is CASSLYGQEYEQYF. CDR3 bases: TGTGCCAGCAGCTTATATGGACAGGAGTACGAGCAGTACTTC. The entire variable domain, with the rest obtained from reference TRBV13 and TRBJ2-7, is as follows: AAGVIQSPRHLIKEKRETATLKCYPIPRHDTVYWYQQGPGQDPQFLISFYEKMQSDKGSIPDRFSAQQFSDYHSELNMSSLELGDSALYFCASSLYGQEYEQYFGPGTRLTVT.

This CDR3 reads CASSLAGPPGEQYF. DNA for the CDR3: TGCGCCAGCAGCTTAGCGGGGCCCCCAGGCGAGCAGTACTTC. V gene TRBV5-1 combines with J gene TRBJ2-7, with TRBD2 matching 7 bases. Germline V gene data show CDR1 as SGHRS and CDR2 as YFSETQ. The CDR3 sequence is 14 residues long. The ends lost 2 bases at V and 6 bases at J; junction bases unmatched: 8.

This clone was recorded a few times. This rearrangement joins TRBV6-5 to TRBJ2-1; 8 nucleotides align to TRBD1. V lost 6 bases, J lost 12 bases, and 13 bases stayed unmatched. This CDR3 spans 14 amino acids. The germline V gene has CDR1 MNHEY and CDR2 SVGAGI. The CDR3 region is CASSVGPGGNVQFF. CDR3 in DNA: TGTGCCAGCAGCGTAGGGCCAGGGGGCAACGTGCAGTTCTTC.

The table lists this clone with a few counts. The chain has TRBV6-5 and TRBJ1-1; D is perhaps TRBD1 (5 bases). The CDR3 is made up of 14 amino acids. Germline assignment: CDR1 MNHEY and CDR2 SVGAGI. V was trimmed by 5 bases and J by 1 base, leaving 11 bases between them. The CDR3 sequence: CASSRGTGNTEAFF. The CDR3 nucleotides are TGTGCCAGCAGTCGGGGGACGGGGAACACTGAAGCTTTCTTT.

The chain links TRBV7-9 to TRBJ2-2; the D gene is possibly TRBD1 (6 bases). The V and J ends lost 3 bases and 6 bases respectively, with 14 bases between them. There are 15 residues in the CDR3. Germline CDR1 and CDR2: SEHNR and FQNEAQ (reference sequence). The CDR3 nucleotides read TGTGCCAGCAGCTTGGGGGCAGGGGTGTCCGGGGAGCTGTTTTTT. Translating it yields CASSLGAGVSGELFF.

The J gene is TRBJ2-1, the V gene TRBV7-2; D is unclear. Germline CDR1 is SGHTA and CDR2 is FQGNSA. Trimming left V 5 bases short and J 4 bases short, with 6 bases between. The CDR3 covers 12 residues. The CDR3 spells CASSPLYNEQFF. The CDR3, as DNA: TGTGCCAGCAGCCCCCTTTACAATGAGCAGTTCTTC.

The chain joins TRBV5-8 to TRBJ2-7; 9 bases agree with TRBD1. The CDR3 totals 16 residues. Germline-derived CDR1 and CDR2 are SGHTS and YDEGEE. J lost 2 bases, V lost 4 bases, and 10 bases had no gene match. The CDR3 DNA follows: TGTGCCAGCAGCCTCGGAGGGACAGGGAGCCCCTACGAGCAGTACTTC. It translates to CASSLGGTGSPYEQYF.

The chain joins TRBV19 to TRBJ1-2; 7 nucleotides line up with TRBD1. Germline CDR1 LNHDA, CDR2 SQIVND (reference sequence). CDR3 length: 13 amino acids. The V gene end was trimmed by 6 bases and the J gene end by 2 bases; junction bases not matched to a gene: 3. The CDR3 nucleotides read TGTGCCAGTAGGGGACAGAGCAACTATGGCTACACCTTC. Amino acids: CASRGQSNYGYTF.

This clone was counted between two and nine times. CDR3 residues: CASTGKLGYEQYF. The DNA for the CDR3 is TGTGCCAGCACCGGGAAACTTGGCTACGAGCAGTACTTC. The rearrangement uses TRBV19 and TRBJ2-7; D perhaps matches TRBD2 (5 bases). Germline assignment: CDR1 LNHDA and CDR2 SQIVND (reference sequence). Between the trimmed V and J ends, which lost 9 bases and 3 bases, there was a span of 15 bases. CDR3 length equals 13 residues.

This chain connects TRBV18 to TRBJ2-7; perhaps TRBD1 as D (5 bases). With 4 bases removed from V and 3 bases from J, the gap between germline ends came to 10 bases. The CDR3 is 13 amino acids. Looked up from germline, CDR1 is KGHSH and CDR2 is LQKENI. In DNA, the CDR3 is TGTGCCAGCTCACTAGACAGTTACTACGAGCAGTACTTC. It specifies CASSLDSYYEQYF.

This sequence joins TRBV9 and TRBJ2-5; tentatively, D is TRBD2 (5 bases). Trimming left V 0 bases short and J 3 bases short, with 9 bases between. The CDR3 consists of 14 residues. The germline CDR1 and CDR2 sequences are SGDLS and YYNGEE. CDR3 region: CASSVELGKETQYF. In DNA, the CDR3 is TGTGCCAGCAGCGTAGAACTAGGAAAAGAGACCCAGTACTTC.

This clone has just a few counts. The chain has TRBV2 and TRBJ2-7; 10 nucleotides match TRBD1. V lost 3 bases to trimming and J lost 1 base; unmatched junction nucleotides: 3. The CDR3 has 15 amino acids. Germline-derived CDR1 and CDR2 are SNHLY and FYNNEI. CDR3 loop: CASSDGTGVSYEQYF. The CDR3 DNA reads TGTGCCAGCAGTGACGGGACAGGGGTATCCTACGAGCAGTACTTC. Full variable domain (outside the CDR3, taken from reference TRBV2 and TRBJ2-7): EPEVTQTPSHQVTQMGQEVILRCVPISNHLYFYWYRQILGQKVEFLVSFYNNEISEKSEIFDDQFSVERPDGSNFTLKIRSTKLEDSAMYFCASSDGTGVSYEQYFGPGTRLTVT.

The rearrangement links TRBV4-1 to TRBJ2-5; the D gene is possibly TRBD1 (7 bases). CDR3 length: 17 amino acids. Trimming removed 1 base at V and 5 bases at J, with 20 bases between. CDR1 and CDR2 from the germline V gene are MGHRA and YSYEKL. The CDR3 DNA is TGCGCCAGCAGCCAAGTCCGACTAGACAGGGTCTCTGAGACCCAGTACTTC. Translated: CASSQVRLDRVSETQYF.

The rearrangement joins TRBV6-5 to TRBJ2-3, with D possibly TRBD2 on 6 matching bases. Trimming shortened V by 5 bases and J by 5 bases, and 11 bases separated the two germline ends. The CDR3 extends over 13 amino acids. CDR1 and CDR2 (germline): MNHEY, SVGAGI. The chain's CDR3 is CASSGLPQDTQYF. CDR3 coding DNA: TGTGCCAGCAGTGGACTACCCCAAGATACGCAGTATTTT.

This clone has more than one count but fewer than ten. The rearrangement joins TRBV5-6 to TRBJ1-1, with a tentative D call TRBD1 (5 bases). V lost 5 bases, J lost 0 bases, and 8 bases lay in between. CDR1 and CDR2 from the germline V gene are SGHDT and YYEEEE. The CDR3 loop spans 13 amino acids. The CDR3 loop reads CASRMTVNTEAFF. CDR3 in DNA: TGTGCCAGCAGAATGACAGTGAACACTGAAGCTTTCTTT.

The chain recombines TRBV7-2 with TRBJ2-3; 8 bases are shared with TRBD1. This CDR3 is 14 amino acids long. Germline CDR1 reads SGHTA; CDR2 reads FQGNSA. After removal of 5 bases from V and 5 bases from J, the junction contained 6 bases not matched to a gene. The CDR3: CASSPRTGQDTQYF. In DNA form, the CDR3 reads TGTGCCAGCAGCCCTAGGACAGGGCAAGATACGCAGTATTTT.

The chain couples TRBV6-4 to TRBJ2-3; 7 bases agree with TRBD1. V shed 4 bases and J 2 bases; nucleotides not matched to a gene: 3. This CDR3 spans 14 amino acids. Germline V gives CDR1 MRHNA, CDR2 SNTAGT. CDR3 bases: TGTGCCAGCAGTGTAGGGACAGACACAGATACGCAGTATTTT. Its translation: CASSVGTDTDTQYF.

The gene calls are TRBV5-4 and TRBJ2-5, with 11 bases fitting TRBD2. The germline V gene encodes CDR1 SGHNT and CDR2 YYREEE (reference sequence). The CDR3 is 14 amino acids. The trim removed 4 bases at V and 3 bases at J, leaving 2 bases unmatched. This chain's CDR3 is CASSRGLAEETQYF. CDR3 nucleotide sequence: TGTGCCAGCAGCCGGGGACTAGCGGAAGAGACCCAGTACTTC.